This TCR beta chain was obtained from a study of CD8 T cells in ankylosing spondylitis. General study findings and limits: Typical of ankylosing spondylitis blood, it appeared, was a TCR beta motif of eight highly homologous variants. Some of these motif variants have turned up before, in reports on reactive arthritis synovial fluid and blood. The disease-linked clones had a CD8+ phenotype and low blood frequencies. Significant enrichment of disease-linked clones was reportedly seen in matched ankylosing spondylitis synovial fluid.

CDR3 length: 15 residues. Trimming left V 0 bases short and J 3 bases short, with 11 bases between. Germline CDR1 SGDLS, CDR2 YYNGEE. Comments on this clonotype: Its antigen is not identified.

It was by quantitative 5'-RACE with molecular barcodes that TCR beta libraries were made. TCRdb re-analysed the 5' RACE reads in MiXCR, keeping a single row per CDR3 protein. Of 700,000 to 850,000 distinct CDR3 sequences listed, 12% are singletons. Specimen: blood, either unsorted or a sorted T cell fraction (not recorded which). V usage is TRBV9 and J usage is TRBJ2-3; no definite D call. This TCR derives from a male donor with ankylosing spondylitis. The CDR3 DNA reads as TGTGCCAGCAGCGTAGGGATTGTAGGAACAGATACGCAGTATTTT. Amino acids: CASSVGIVGTDTQYF.